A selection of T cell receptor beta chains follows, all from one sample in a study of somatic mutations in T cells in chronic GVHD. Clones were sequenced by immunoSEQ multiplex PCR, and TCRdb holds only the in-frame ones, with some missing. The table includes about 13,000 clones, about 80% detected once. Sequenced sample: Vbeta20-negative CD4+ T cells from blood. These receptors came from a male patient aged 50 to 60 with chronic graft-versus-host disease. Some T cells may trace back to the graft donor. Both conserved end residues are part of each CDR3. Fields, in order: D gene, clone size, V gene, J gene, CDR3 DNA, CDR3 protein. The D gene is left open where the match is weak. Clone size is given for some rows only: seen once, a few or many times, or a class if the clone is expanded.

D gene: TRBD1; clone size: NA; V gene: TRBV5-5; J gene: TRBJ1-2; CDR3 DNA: TGTGCCAGCAGCTTAGCCGAGGCAGGGGGGTTGTATGGCTACACCTTC; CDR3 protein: CASSLAEAGGLYGYTF
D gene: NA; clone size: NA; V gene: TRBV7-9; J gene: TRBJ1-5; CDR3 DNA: TGTGCCAGCAGCTTATATCCCCCGGGCAATCAGCCCCAGCATTTT; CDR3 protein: CASSLYPPGNQPQHF
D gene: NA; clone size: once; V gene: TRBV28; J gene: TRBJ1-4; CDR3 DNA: TGTGCCAGCAGTTCCCTCAGGGGAACTAATGAAAAACTGTTTTTT; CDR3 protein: CASSSLRGTNEKLFF
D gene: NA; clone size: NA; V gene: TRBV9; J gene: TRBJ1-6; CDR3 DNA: TGTGCCAGCAGCGTAGACCCCTCACGCGGGGGGGTACTCTCACCCCTCCACTTT; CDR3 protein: CASSVDPSRGGVLSPLHF
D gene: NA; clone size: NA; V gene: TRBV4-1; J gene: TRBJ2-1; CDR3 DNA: TGCGCCAGCAGCCAAGAGATCGGAGCCTACAATGAGCAGTTCTTC; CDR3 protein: CASSQEIGAYNEQFF
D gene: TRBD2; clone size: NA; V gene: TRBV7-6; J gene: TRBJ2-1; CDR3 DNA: TGTGCCAGCAGCTTAGCGGGGACTAGCGGCTACAATGAGCAGTTCTTC; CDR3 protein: CASSLAGTSGYNEQFF
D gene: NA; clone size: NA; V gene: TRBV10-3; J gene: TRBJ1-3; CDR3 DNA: TGTGCCATCAGTGACGGCGGCCTCTCTGGAAACACCATATATTTT; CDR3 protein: CAISDGGLSGNTIYF
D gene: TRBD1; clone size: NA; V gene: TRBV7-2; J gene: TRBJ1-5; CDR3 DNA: TGTGCCAGCAGCCCGGACAGGGCAGGGGGTCAGCCCCAGCATTTT; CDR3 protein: CASSPDRAGGQPQHF
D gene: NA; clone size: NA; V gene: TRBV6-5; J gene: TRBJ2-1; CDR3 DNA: TGTGCCAGCAGATCCCAGGGTGGTGAGCAGTTCTTC; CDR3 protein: CASRSQGGEQFF
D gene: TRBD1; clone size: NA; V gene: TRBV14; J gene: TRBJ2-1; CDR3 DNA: TGTGCCAGCAGCCCTCTGGACAGGGGAAACAATGAGCAGTTCTTC; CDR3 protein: CASSPLDRGNNEQFF
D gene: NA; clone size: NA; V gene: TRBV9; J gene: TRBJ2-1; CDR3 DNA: TGTGCCAGCAGCGTAGCGGTGGCCCGCGGTGAGCAGTTCTTC; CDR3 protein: CASSVAVARGEQFF
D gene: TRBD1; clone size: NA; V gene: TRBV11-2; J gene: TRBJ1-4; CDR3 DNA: TGTGCCAGCAGCCGGGGACAGTCATACGAAAAACTGTTTTTT; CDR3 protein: CASSRGQSYEKLFF
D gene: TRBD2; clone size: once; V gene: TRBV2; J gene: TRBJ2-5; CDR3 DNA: TGTGCCAGCAGTTGGACTAGCGGGGCGCAAGAGACCCAGTACTTC; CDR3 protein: CASSWTSGAQETQYF
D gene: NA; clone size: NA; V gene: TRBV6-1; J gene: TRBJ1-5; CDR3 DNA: TGTGCCAGCAGTGAAAGGAGGGCTTCGGGGCAGCCCCAGCATTTT; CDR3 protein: CASSERRASGQPQHF
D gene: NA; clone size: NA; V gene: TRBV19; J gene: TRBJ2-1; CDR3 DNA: TGTGCCAGTAGTATAGCGGGGTCGTCCTACAATGAGCAGTTCTTC; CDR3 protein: CASSIAGSSYNEQFF
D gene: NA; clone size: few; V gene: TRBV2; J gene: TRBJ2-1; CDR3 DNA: TGTGCCAGCAGGGAGGGTCGACAGGAGCAGTTCTTC; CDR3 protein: CASREGRQEQFF